Sequencing of this T cell receptor beta chain was carried out in a study of CXCR3-negative and CXCR3-positive naive CD8 T cells. Study-level information: Across all libraries, TRB reads numbered around 150 million, with about 1.5 +/- 0.3 million in each library.

Naive CD8+ T cells showed CD45RO-CCR7+CD27+CD95-. Study-wide results and limits: TRB CDR3s of CXCR3-positive naive cells were more hydrophobic than those of CXCR3-negative naive cells.

The CDR3 has 13 residues. In germline, CDR1 is SGHVS, CDR2 FQNEAQ. UMI-labeled TRB cDNA libraries were prepared by 5' RACE. TCRdb re-called the 5' RACE reads and shows each CDR3 protein once, DNA omitted. The listing records some 66,000 distinct CDR3 sequences. Note on this clonotype: Its antigen is still unknown.

The TCR was taken from a human donor in good health. Some clones in this sample may be carry-over from other donors' samples. This chain joins TRBV7-8 and TRBJ2-3; the TRBD1 assignment by TCRdb is unverifiable without DNA. The sample was naive CXCR3- CD8+ T cells from blood. The subset is: CD45RO-CCR7+CD27+CD95- naive CD8+ T cells lacking CXCR3 (TNR3-). CDR3 amino acids: CASSPEDRTWQYF.